This TCR beta chain was sequenced in a study of cytomegalovirus exposure and HLA in healthy donors. Study-wide results and limits: Later on, an analysis showed TCR association rates differing by HLA locus, with DRB1 the most and HLA-C the fewest. The classifier, whose performance was assessed in both the original and validation cohorts, reportedly diagnosed cytomegalovirus status with high specificity and sensitivity. In a later analysis, productive TCRs from donors in an Asian-associated ancestry cluster reportedly carried fewer N-insertions than the cohort mean.

Worth noting for this clone: No antigen is known for it.

Trimming cost V 1 base and J 4 bases; bases outside gene matches: 10. From germline, CDR1 is SGHVS and CDR2 FQNEAQ. The CDR3 is 16 residues long. PCR used 60 Vbeta primers and 13 Jbeta primers. The protocol was immunoSEQ multiplex PCR, while the TCRdb copy is restricted to in-frame clones and leaves out a portion. The sample consists of under 200,000 clones, about 62% of them appearing once. The receptor was derived from a man aged 35 to 55 in good health and CMV-seronegative. The J gene is TRBJ2-7, the V gene TRBV7-8, with 7 bases aligning to TRBD1. The sequencing sample was made of PBMCs. CDR3 nucleotide sequence: TGTGCCAGCAGCTTAGAAGGGCCAGGGGGTCGGTACGAGCAGTACTTC. The encoded protein is CASSLEGPGGRYEQYF.